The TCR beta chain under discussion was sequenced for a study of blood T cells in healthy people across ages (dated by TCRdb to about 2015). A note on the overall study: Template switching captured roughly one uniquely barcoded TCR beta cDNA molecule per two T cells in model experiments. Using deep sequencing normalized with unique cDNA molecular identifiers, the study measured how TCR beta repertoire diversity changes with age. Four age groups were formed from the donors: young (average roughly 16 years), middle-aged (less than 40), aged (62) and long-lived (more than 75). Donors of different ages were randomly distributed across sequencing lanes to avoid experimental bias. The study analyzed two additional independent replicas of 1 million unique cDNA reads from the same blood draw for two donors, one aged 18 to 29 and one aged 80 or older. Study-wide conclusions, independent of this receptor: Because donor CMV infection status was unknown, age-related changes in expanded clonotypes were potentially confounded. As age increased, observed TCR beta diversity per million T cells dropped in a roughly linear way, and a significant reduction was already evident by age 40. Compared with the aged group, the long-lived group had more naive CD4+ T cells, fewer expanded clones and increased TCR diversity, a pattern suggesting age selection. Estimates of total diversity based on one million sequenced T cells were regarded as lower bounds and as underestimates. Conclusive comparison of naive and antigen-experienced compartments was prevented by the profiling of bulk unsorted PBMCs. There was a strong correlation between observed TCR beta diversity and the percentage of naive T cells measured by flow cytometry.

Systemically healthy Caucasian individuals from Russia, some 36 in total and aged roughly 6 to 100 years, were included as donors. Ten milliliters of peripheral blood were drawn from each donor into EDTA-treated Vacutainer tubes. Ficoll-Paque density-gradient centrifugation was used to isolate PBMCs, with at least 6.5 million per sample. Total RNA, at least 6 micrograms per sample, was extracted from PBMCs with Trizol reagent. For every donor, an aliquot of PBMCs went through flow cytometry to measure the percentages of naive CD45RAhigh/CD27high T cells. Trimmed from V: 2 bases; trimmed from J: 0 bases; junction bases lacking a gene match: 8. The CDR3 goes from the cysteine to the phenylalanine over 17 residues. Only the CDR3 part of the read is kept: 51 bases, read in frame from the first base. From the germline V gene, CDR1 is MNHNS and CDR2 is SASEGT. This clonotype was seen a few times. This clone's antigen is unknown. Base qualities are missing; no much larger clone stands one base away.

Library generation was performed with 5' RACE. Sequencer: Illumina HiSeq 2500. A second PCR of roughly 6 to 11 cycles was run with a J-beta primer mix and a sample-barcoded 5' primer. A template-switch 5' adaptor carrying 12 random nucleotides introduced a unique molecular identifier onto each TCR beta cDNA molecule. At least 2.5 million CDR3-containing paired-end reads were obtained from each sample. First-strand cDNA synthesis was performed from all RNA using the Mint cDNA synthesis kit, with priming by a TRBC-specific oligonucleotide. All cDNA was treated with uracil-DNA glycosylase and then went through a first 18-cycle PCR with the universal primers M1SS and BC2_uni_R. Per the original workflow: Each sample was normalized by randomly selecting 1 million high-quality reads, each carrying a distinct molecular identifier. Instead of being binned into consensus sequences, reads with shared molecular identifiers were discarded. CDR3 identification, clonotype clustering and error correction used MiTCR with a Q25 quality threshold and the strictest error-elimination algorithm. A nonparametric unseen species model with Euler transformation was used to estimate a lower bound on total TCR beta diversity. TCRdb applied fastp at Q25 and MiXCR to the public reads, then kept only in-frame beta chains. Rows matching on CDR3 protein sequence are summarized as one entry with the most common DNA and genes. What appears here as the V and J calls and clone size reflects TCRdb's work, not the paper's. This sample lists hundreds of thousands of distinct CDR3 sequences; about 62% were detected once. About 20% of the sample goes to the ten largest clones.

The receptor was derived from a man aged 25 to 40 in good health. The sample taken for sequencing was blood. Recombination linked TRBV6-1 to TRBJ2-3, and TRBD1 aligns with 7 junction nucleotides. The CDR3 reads CASSERTGASSTDTQYF. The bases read TGTGCCAGCAGTGAAAGGACAGGAGCTTCTAGCACAGATACGCAGTATTTT.